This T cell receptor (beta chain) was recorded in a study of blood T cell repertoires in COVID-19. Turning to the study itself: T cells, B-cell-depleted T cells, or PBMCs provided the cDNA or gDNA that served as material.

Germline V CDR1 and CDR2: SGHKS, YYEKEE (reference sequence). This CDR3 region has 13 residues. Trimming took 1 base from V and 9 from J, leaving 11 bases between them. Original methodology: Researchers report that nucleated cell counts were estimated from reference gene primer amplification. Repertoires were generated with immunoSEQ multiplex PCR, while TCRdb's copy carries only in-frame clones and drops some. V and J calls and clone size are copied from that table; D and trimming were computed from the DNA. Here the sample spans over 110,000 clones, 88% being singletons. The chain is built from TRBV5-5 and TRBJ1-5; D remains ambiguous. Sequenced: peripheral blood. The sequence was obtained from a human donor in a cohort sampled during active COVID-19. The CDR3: CASSLLFFGPQHF. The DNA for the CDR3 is TGTGCCAGCAGCTTGTTATTTTTCGGGCCCCAGCATTTT.